These 10 T cell receptor beta chains originate from one sample sequenced in a study of low-dose radiotherapy and immunotherapy resistance in tumors. First-strand cDNA relied on TRAV- and TRBV-specific primers spanning alpha and beta chains. TCRs underwent roughly 19 PCR cycles of amplification with a constant-region primer and V-primer adapter. MiXCR was run by TCRdb on the reads, yielding one entry per CDR3 protein. The data contain more than 45,000 distinct CDR3 sequences, under 30% of them singletons. Time point given: before trial treatment. The source material was PBMCs, sampled before treatment. These receptors came from a male donor with prostate cancer.

This clonotype is medium-sized by share. The V call is TRBV19, the J call TRBJ2-7; 7 bases align to TRBD1. Per the germline V gene, CDR1 is LNHDA and CDR2 is SQIVND (reference sequence). This CDR3 comprises 14 residues. V lost 6 bases and J lost 4; bases outside the gene matches: 9. CDR3 bases: TGTGCCAGTAGCCCGACAGGGCTCTATTACGAGCAGTACTTC. This encodes CASSPTGLYYEQYF.

This chain joins TRBV30 and TRBJ1-1; 7 bases are a match to TRBD1. Germline values: CDR1 GTSNPN, CDR2 SVGIG (reference sequence). The CDR3 loop spans 15 amino acids. V dropped 0 bases and J dropped 4; count of bases not matched to a gene: 8. CDR3 sequence: CAWSVPRGLGTEAFF. CDR3 DNA sequence: TGTGCCTGGAGTGTACCAAGGGGGCTAGGCACTGAAGCTTTCTTT.

The chain recombines TRBV9 with TRBJ1-1; 7 nucleotides align to TRBD1. The V gene's germline CDR1 is SGDLS and CDR2 YYNGEE. The V and J ends lost 3 bases and 4 bases, in that order; junction bases with no gene match: 3. This CDR3 has 13 residues. CDR3 region: CASSDRGGTEAFF. The DNA for the CDR3 is TGTGCCAGCAGCGACAGGGGTGGCACTGAAGCTTTCTTT.

This clonotype occurred a few times. The chain carries TRBV6-2 or TRBV6-3 and TRBJ2-7, with 11 bases fitting TRBD1. CDR3 size: 16 residues. Germline V lookup: CDR1 MNHEY, CDR2 SVGEGT. J lost 5 bases, V lost 5 bases, and 11 bases had no gene match. In DNA, the CDR3 is TGTGCCAGCAGTAAGACGAAGGGACAGGGGGGCCACGAGCAGTACTTC. Its translation is CASSKTKGQGGHEQYF.

This clonotype was picked up many times. V gene TRBV2 combines with J gene TRBJ2-7; D may be TRBD1 (5 bases). The V end was cut by 5 bases, the J end by 6 bases, with 20 bases between. The CDR3 has 15 residues. Germline V gene sequence: CDR1 SNHLY, CDR2 FYNNEI. The CDR3 loop reads CASSPTTRQPREQYF. The CDR3 DNA sequence: TGTGCCAGCAGTCCTACCACCAGACAGCCCCGCGAGCAGTACTTC. Based on the CDR3 plus reference TRBV2 and TRBJ2-7, the full variable domain is EPEVTQTPSHQVTQMGQEVILRCVPISNHLYFYWYRQILGQKVEFLVSFYNNEISEKSEIFDDQFSVERPDGSNFTLKIRSTKLEDSAMYFCASSPTTRQPREQYFGPGTRLTVT.

This clonotype was detected ten times or more. This chain connects TRBV24-1 to TRBJ1-1; 11 bases agree with TRBD1. Germline CDR1 reads KGHDR; CDR2 reads SFDVKD. The CDR3 length is 13 residues. The V segment lost 6 bases and the J segment 10 bases; nucleotides outside the gene matches: 6. The CDR3 nucleotides are TGTGCCACCAGTCCCGGGACAGGGGGGGTAGCTTTCTTT. Amino acid sequence: CATSPGTGGVAFF.

The rearrangement joins TRBV6-5 to TRBJ2-7, with D hard to call. CDR3 length equals 15 residues. The germline gives CDR1 MNHEY, CDR2 SVGAGI. V lost 2 bases, J lost 3 bases, and 14 bases lay in between. This CDR3 reads CASSYNGLGIYEQYF. The CDR3 DNA reads TGTGCCAGCAGTTACAACGGGCTCGGAATCTACGAGCAGTACTTC.

This clonotype came up many times. This chain links TRBV9 with TRBJ2-1; D is ambiguous. V was pared by 0 bases and J by 0 bases, with 10 bases between. Germline V gene data show CDR1 as SGDLS and CDR2 as YYNGEE. This CDR3 is built from 16 residues. The CDR3 loop reads CASSVAAASSYNEQFF. The CDR3 DNA follows: TGTGCCAGCAGCGTAGCTGCAGCAAGCTCCTACAATGAGCAGTTCTTC.

Ten or more counts support this clonotype. The chain combines TRBV25-1 with TRBJ2-7; D is perhaps TRBD1 (5 bases). The V end was cut by 4 bases, the J end by 9 bases, with 10 bases between. Germline V gene sequence: CDR1 MGHDK, CDR2 SYGVNS. The CDR3 is 11 amino acids. Here the CDR3 DNA reads TGTGCCAGCAGTGGACAGTGGGTGCAGTACTTC. Protein sequence: CASSGQWVQYF.

This clonotype showed up many times. This chain connects TRBV5-1 to TRBJ2-5; D perhaps matches TRBD2 (6 bases). Germline loops: CDR1 SGHRS, CDR2 YFSETQ. The germline V and J ends were trimmed by 0 bases and 7 bases, with 13 bases remaining between them. The CDR3 has 14 amino acids. The CDR3 DNA sequence: TGCGCCAGCAGCTTGGATCCGGTGGGAGGGACCCAGTACTTC. Translating it yields CASSLDPVGGTQYF.